This T cell receptor (beta chain) was recovered during a study of blood T cells in healthy people across ages. A J-beta primer mix and a sample-barcoded 5' primer were used in a second PCR of about 6 to 12 cycles. A template-switch adaptor that had 12 random nucleotides put a tag on each cDNA molecule. TCRdb analysed the 5' RACE reads with MiXCR anew, one entry per CDR3 protein. There are 1,100,000 or so distinct CDR3 sequences in the sample; 45% occur only once, and under 20% lies in the top ten. No fewer than 5.5 micrograms of total RNA were isolated from every sample. The CDR3 has 18 residues. Germline lookup yields CDR1 SGDLS and CDR2 YYNGEE.

This sequence joins TRBV9 and TRBJ2-4; TRBD2 agrees at 12 bases. TRBJ2-7 matches the DNA end more closely, so the J call is doubtful. Sequenced input: blood. The TCR sequence derives from a woman aged 60-75 years in good health. The CDR3 bases are TGTGCCAGCAGCGACCCGCTAGCGGGAGGGTATTCAGGTTCCGAGCAGTACTTC. It specifies CASSDPLAGGYSGSEQYF.